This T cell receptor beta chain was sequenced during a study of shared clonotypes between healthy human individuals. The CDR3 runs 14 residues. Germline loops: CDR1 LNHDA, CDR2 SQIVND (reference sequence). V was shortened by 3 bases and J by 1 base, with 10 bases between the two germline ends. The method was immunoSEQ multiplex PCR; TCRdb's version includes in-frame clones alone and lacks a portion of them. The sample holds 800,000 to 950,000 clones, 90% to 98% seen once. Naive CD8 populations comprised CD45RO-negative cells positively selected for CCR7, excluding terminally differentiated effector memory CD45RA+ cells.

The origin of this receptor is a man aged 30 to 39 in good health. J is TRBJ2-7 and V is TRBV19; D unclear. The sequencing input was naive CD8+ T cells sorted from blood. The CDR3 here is CASSMYGQSYEQYF. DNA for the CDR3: TGTGCCAGTAGTATGTACGGGCAATCCTACGAGCAGTACTTC.